Shown below are 15 T cell receptor beta chains from a single sample sequenced in a study of cytomegalovirus exposure and HLA in healthy donors. Primers for the PCR totalled 60 Vbeta and 13 Jbeta. Produced via immunoSEQ multiplex PCR; TCRdb's table is partial and in-frame only. Of 210,000 or so clones in the sample, around 83% were seen once. What was sequenced was PBMCs. These receptors came from a girl aged 2-15 years in good health and CMV-seronegative.

For the CDR3, the DNA is TGCAGCGTTGAGCAGGGGAAGGCCGGGGAGCTGTTTTTT. Translating gives CSVEQGKAGELFF. The rearrangement links TRBV29-1 to TRBJ2-2; weak D call: TRBD1 (6 bases). This CDR3 region has 13 residues. V was cut by 3 bases and J by 6 bases, with 11 bases left in between. CDR1 SQVTM and CDR2 ANQGSEA come from the germline V gene.

DNA of the CDR3: TGCGCCAGCAGCTTGGGGGACTTGAACACTGAAGCTTTCTTT. Its translation: CASSLGDLNTEAFF. This sequence joins TRBV5-1 and TRBJ1-1, with D maybe TRBD1 (5 bases). The CDR3 runs 14 residues. With 0 bases removed from V and 0 bases from J, the gap between germline ends came to 6 bases. Germline CDR1 reads SGHRS; CDR2 reads YFSETQ.

The rearrangement uses TRBV19 and TRBJ1-2, with a tentative D call TRBD1 (5 bases). CDR1 is LNHDA and CDR2 is SQIVND in the germline V gene (reference sequence). V lost 7 bases to trimming and J lost 6 bases, with 12 bases between them. The CDR3 runs to 12 residues. The CDR3: CASTTGSHGYTF. In nucleotides, the CDR3 is TGTGCCAGTACAACAGGATCACATGGCTACACCTTC.

Of note for this clone: Other nucleotide sequences in the sample specify the same CDR3. The V and J genes are TRBV29-1 and TRBJ1-1; D perhaps matches TRBD1 (6 bases). The CDR3 is 13 residues long. The V end lost 3 bases, the J end lost 1 base, and 9 bases lay between the germline ends. In germline, CDR1 is SQVTM, CDR2 ANQGSEA. Here the CDR3 reads CSVDRGGNTEAFF. CDR3 nucleotide sequence: TGCAGCGTTGACAGGGGTGGGAACACTGAAGCTTTCTTT.

This sequence joins TRBV7-9 and TRBJ1-1, with D possibly being TRBD1 (6 bases). V lost 2 bases, J lost 4 bases, and 17 bases lay in between. CDR3 length equals 16 residues. CDR1 SEHNR and CDR2 FQNEAQ come from the germline V gene (reference sequence). CDR3: CASSLRRQESGTEAFF. CDR3 DNA: TGTGCCAGCAGCTTAAGACGACAGGAATCGGGCACTGAAGCTTTCTTT.

The V gene is TRBV5-4, the J gene TRBJ2-3, with 7 nucleotides matching TRBD1. The germline gives CDR1 SGHNT, CDR2 YYREEE (reference sequence). With 0 bases clipped from V and 1 base from J, the junction kept 8 bases outside the gene matches. This CDR3 contains 17 residues. The CDR3 region is CASSLGGRGTRTDTQYF. The CDR3 DNA follows: TGTGCCAGCAGCTTGGGGGGCAGGGGGACCCGCACAGATACGCAGTATTTT.

The genes are TRBV5-4 and TRBJ1-2; 7 bases fit TRBD1. The CDR3 loop spans 13 amino acids. Losses at the gene ends were 4 bases for V and 8 bases for J; bases not matched to a gene: 8. The germline CDR1 and CDR2 sequences are SGHNT and YYREEE (reference sequence). The CDR3 DNA reads TGTGCCAGCAGCGTTTGGACAGGTGGGGGCTACACCTTC. This sequence encodes CASSVWTGGGYTF.

The chain recombines TRBV19 with TRBJ1-4, with D unclear. The germline gives CDR1 LNHDA, CDR2 SQIVND (reference sequence). Trimming took 7 bases from V and 2 from J, leaving 17 bases between them. The CDR3 is 16 residues long. CDR3 in amino acids: CASTEGGRLTNEKLFF. CDR3 coding DNA: TGTGCCAGTACCGAAGGAGGTAGATTGACTAATGAAAAACTGTTTTTT.

This chain uses TRBV2 with TRBJ1-1; a possible D gene is TRBD1 (5 bases). Germline V gene lookup returns CDR1 SNHLY and CDR2 FYNNEI. The ends were cut back, 6 bases at V and 1 base at J, with 9 bases in the middle. This CDR3 has 13 residues. The CDR3 DNA sequence: TGTGCCAGCAGCCTCGGGGGGAACACTGAAGCTTTCTTT. It codes for CASSLGGNTEAFF.

The chain is built from TRBV5-6 and TRBJ2-2, with 12 bases identical to TRBD2. Trimming cost V 4 bases and J 3 bases; bases outside gene matches: 4. The CDR3 totals 16 residues. Germline lookup yields CDR1 SGHDT and CDR2 YYEEEE. The CDR3 reads CASSPRLAGDTGELFF. For the CDR3, the DNA is TGTGCCAGCAGCCCGAGACTAGCGGGAGACACCGGGGAGCTGTTTTTT.

Here the CDR3 reads CASSPFVGGRDSPLHF. The CDR3 DNA reads as TGTGCCAGCAGCCCCTTCGTCGGGGGAAGGGATTCACCCCTCCACTTT. The V call is TRBV14, the J call TRBJ1-6; possibly TRBD1 for D (5 bases). This CDR3 region has 16 residues. Per germline, CDR1 SGHDN and CDR2 FVKESK. Trimming left V 4 bases short and J 8 bases short, with 18 bases between.

V gene TRBV9 combines with J gene TRBJ2-7, with TRBD1 matching over 7 bases. Germline values: CDR1 SGDLS, CDR2 YYNGEE. There are 15 residues in the CDR3. J was trimmed by 1 base and V by 4 bases; bases with no gene match: 8. In nucleotides, the CDR3 is TGTGCCAGCAGCCCCCAGGACAGGCCTTCCTACGAGCAGTACTTC. This translates into CASSPQDRPSYEQYF.

J is TRBJ2-1 and V is TRBV5-1; D is possibly TRBD2 (6 bases). Trimming pared 4 bases from V and 7 bases from J, leaving 12 bases between. The germline gives CDR1 SGHRS, CDR2 YFSETQ. The CDR3 totals 13 residues. Here the CDR3 reads CASSQDRGNEQFF. For the CDR3, the DNA is TGCGCCAGCAGCCAAGACCGGGGGAATGAGCAGTTCTTC.

The rearrangement uses TRBV19 and TRBJ1-1; TRBD1 agrees at 11 bases. This CDR3 has 16 residues. Germline values: CDR1 LNHDA, CDR2 SQIVND (reference sequence). With 5 bases clipped from V and 0 bases from J, the junction kept 5 bases outside the gene matches. In DNA, the CDR3 is TGTGCCAGTAGTCGGACAGGGGGCCTCATGAACACTGAAGCTTTCTTT. It is translated as CASSRTGGLMNTEAFF.

In its sample, this clone was seen once. The J gene is TRBJ1-5, the V gene TRBV19; a weak D match, TRBD1 (6 bases). The germline V gene encodes CDR1 LNHDA and CDR2 SQIVND (reference sequence). The CDR3 consists of 13 residues. V was clipped by 7 bases and J by 10 bases, with 17 bases between them. Here the CDR3 reads CASNDRTISPQHF. The CDR3 DNA follows: TGTGCCAGTAACGACAGGACAATCAGCCCCCAGCATTTT. Looking up the rest from reference TRBV19 and TRBJ1-5 gives the full variable domain: DGGITQSPKYLFRKEGQNVTLSCEQNLNHDAMYWYRQDPGQGLRLIYYSQIVNDFQKGDIAEGYSVSREKKESFPLTVTSAQKNPTAFYLCASNDRTISPQHFGDGTRLSIL.